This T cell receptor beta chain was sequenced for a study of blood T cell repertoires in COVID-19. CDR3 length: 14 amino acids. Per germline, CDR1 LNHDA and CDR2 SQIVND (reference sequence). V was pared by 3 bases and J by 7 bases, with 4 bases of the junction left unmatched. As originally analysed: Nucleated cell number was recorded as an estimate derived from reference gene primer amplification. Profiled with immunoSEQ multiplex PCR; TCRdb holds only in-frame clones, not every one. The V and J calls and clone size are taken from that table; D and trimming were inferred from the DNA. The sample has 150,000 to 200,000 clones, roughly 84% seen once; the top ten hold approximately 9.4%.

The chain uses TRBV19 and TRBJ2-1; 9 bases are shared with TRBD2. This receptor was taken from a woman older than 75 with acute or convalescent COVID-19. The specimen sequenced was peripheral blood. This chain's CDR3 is CASSMGLAGNEQFF. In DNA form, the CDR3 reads TGTGCCAGTAGTATGGGACTAGCAGGAAATGAGCAGTTCTTC.